What follows are 22 T cell receptor beta chains derived from one specimen sequenced in a study of PD-1 blockade in classical Hodgkin lymphoma. Profiled with immunoSEQ multiplex PCR; TCRdb holds only in-frame clones, not every one. The data hold fewer than 100,000 clones, with 85% to 95% observed a single time. Indicated time point: cycle 4 day 1 (C4D1), after 6 weeks of nivolumab. Every patient relapsed after autologous stem cell transplantation, and brentuximab vedotin exposure varied. The input for sequencing was peripheral blood mononuclear cells (PBMCs), taken before the fourth cycle of nivolumab. All receptors derive from a human donor with classical Hodgkin lymphoma.

The rearrangement links TRBV5-1 to TRBJ2-1, with 10 bases lining up with TRBD2. The CDR3 contains 14 residues. The germline gives CDR1 SGHRS, CDR2 YFSETQ. With 5 bases clipped from V and 9 bases from J, the junction kept 8 bases outside the gene matches. CDR3 in amino acids: CASSKREGQVEQFF. In nucleotides, the CDR3 is TGCGCCAGCAGTAAGCGGGAGGGCCAGGTTGAGCAGTTCTTC.

Of note for this clone: A read error may produce the germline difference seen at one junction end. The V call is TRBV6-5, the J call TRBJ2-7; tentative D call: TRBD1 (5 bases). Per the germline V gene, CDR1 is MNHEY and CDR2 is SVGAGI. The CDR3 consists of 15 residues. This CDR3 is CVSSKTGVPLYEQYF. The CDR3 coding sequence is TGTGTCAGCAGTAAAACAGGCGTGCCCCTATACGAGCAGTACTTC.

This clone came up once. The chain carries TRBV5-4 and TRBJ1-1; no clear D gene. The V gene lost 5 bases and the J gene lost 6 bases, with 14 bases spanning the gap. Germline V CDR1 and CDR2: SGHNT, YYREEE (reference sequence). The CDR3 is 13 amino acids. CDR3 residues: CASSGRIYAEAFF. The CDR3 DNA reads as TGTGCCAGCAGTGGCCGGATTTATGCTGAAGCTTTCTTT.

This clone has just one count. The chain carries TRBV28 and TRBJ1-4, with 7 positions matching TRBD1. The germline V gene encodes CDR1 MDHEN and CDR2 SYDVKM. Trimming removed 6 bases from V and 4 bases from J; junction bases left unmatched: 8. The CDR3 sequence is 15 residues long. CDR3 DNA: TGTGCCAGCAGCCAACAGGGGACCGGTAATGAAAAACTGTTTTTT. This gives the protein CASSQQGTGNEKLFF.

The chain has TRBV19 and TRBJ1-2, with D uncertain. Per germline, CDR1 LNHDA and CDR2 SQIVND (reference sequence). V was trimmed by 4 bases and J by 3 bases, leaving 6 bases between them. This CDR3 contains 12 residues. This CDR3 is CASSTRDYGYTF. In DNA form, the CDR3 reads TGTGCCAGTAGTACAAGGGACTATGGCTACACCTTC.

V usage is TRBV30 and J usage is TRBJ2-5; TRBD1 is a possible D gene (8 bases). This CDR3 comprises 14 residues. Germline-derived CDR1 and CDR2 are GTSNPN and SVGIG (reference sequence). Trimming took off 3 bases at V and 7 bases at J, with 18 bases between the two ends. CDR3: CAWRQGEGFGTQYF. The CDR3 region has the DNA TGTGCCTGGAGACAGGGGGAGGGTTTTGGGACCCAGTACTTC.

The V and J genes are TRBV13 and TRBJ2-4; D may be TRBD2 (6 bases). The V end was cut by 5 bases, the J end by 1 base, with 9 bases between. This CDR3 contains 14 residues. Germline-derived CDR1 and CDR2 are PRHDT and FYEKMQ (reference sequence). The CDR3 region is CASSTGLAKNIQYF. The CDR3 nucleotides are TGTGCCAGCAGCACGGGACTTGCCAAAAACATTCAGTACTTC.

A single count supports this clone. V usage is TRBV4-1 and J usage is TRBJ2-5; 12 bases match TRBD1. The V gene end was trimmed by 0 bases and the J gene end by 11 bases; junction bases not matched to a gene: 13. The CDR3 extends over 17 amino acids. Germline values: CDR1 MGHRA, CDR2 YSYEKL. CDR3 bases: TGCGCCAGCAGCCAAGACGGGACAGGGGGCGCACGTGATGTGCAGTACTTC. It yields the protein CASSQDGTGGARDVQYF.

This clone showed up just once. The chain joins TRBV15 to TRBJ2-3, with 8 bases lining up with TRBD1. Germline V gives CDR1 LNHNV, CDR2 YYDKDF (reference sequence). The V and J ends lost 8 bases and 10 bases, in that order; junction bases with no gene match: 17. CDR3 length: 15 residues. For the CDR3, the DNA is TGTGCCACCCAGGGTAGGGCAGGGGGCTTCATCGCGCAGTATTTT. Its protein product is CATQGRAGGFIAQYF.

The chain recombines TRBV28 with TRBJ1-2; 9 bases agree with TRBD1. Germline V CDR1 and CDR2: MDHEN, SYDVKM. The CDR3 is 14 residues long. The junction had 4 bases not matched to a gene; V was cut back by 4 bases and J by 4 bases. The CDR3 loop is CASSSRDRVYGYTF. For the CDR3, the DNA is TGTGCCAGCAGTTCCCGGGACAGGGTCTATGGCTACACCTTC.

Here the CDR3 DNA reads TGTGCCAGCAGTACGACTAGCGGGAACACAGATACGCAGTATTTT. Residues: CASSTTSGNTDTQYF. The chain links TRBV6-1 to TRBJ2-3; 11 bases align to TRBD2. Germline loops: CDR1 MNHNS, CDR2 SASEGT. The junction had 3 bases not matched to a gene; V was cut back by 5 bases and J by 2 bases. CDR3 length: 15 amino acids.

J is TRBJ1-5 and V is TRBV11-2; D is uncertain. The germline gives CDR1 SGHAT, CDR2 FQNNGV. The CDR3 length is 15 residues. Between the trimmed V and J ends, which lost 0 bases and 4 bases, there was a span of 10 bases. CDR3 DNA: TGTGCCAGCAGCTTAGAAGGAAGCAGGAATCAGCCCCAGCATTTT. It yields the protein CASSLEGSRNQPQHF. Based on the CDR3 plus reference TRBV11-2 and TRBJ1-5, the full variable domain is EAGVAQSPRYKIIEKRQSVAFWCNPISGHATLYWYQQILGQGPKLLIQFQNNGVVDDSQLPKDRFSAERLKGVDSTLKIQPAKLEDSAVYLCASSLEGSRNQPQHFGDGTRLSIL.

The V gene is TRBV15, the J gene TRBJ1-1, with D maybe TRBD1 (5 bases). Trimming cost V 0 bases and J 2 bases, with 19 bases left between them. The CDR3 consists of 18 residues. Per germline, CDR1 LNHNV and CDR2 YYDKDF (reference sequence). The CDR3 DNA reads TGTGCCACCAGCAGAGATGAAGGGACTCGAGCCCTTAACACTGAAGCTTTCTTT. This gives the protein CATSRDEGTRALNTEAFF.

The chain combines TRBV11-2 with TRBJ2-1; unclear D gene. Trimming left V 0 bases short and J 3 bases short, with 9 bases between. CDR1 and CDR2 (germline): SGHAT, FQNNGV. CDR3 length: 15 residues. The CDR3 is CASSLEDLGYNEQFF. CDR3 in DNA: TGTGCCAGCAGCTTAGAAGACTTGGGCTACAATGAGCAGTTCTTC.

DNA of the CDR3: TGTGCCAGCAGCTTCAGGACTAGCCGCAATGAGCAGTTCTTC. It specifies CASSFRTSRNEQFF. This rearrangement joins TRBV5-4 to TRBJ2-1, with 8 bases aligning to TRBD2. The germline V gene has CDR1 SGHNT and CDR2 YYREEE (reference sequence). The CDR3 totals 14 residues. J gave up 6 bases and V 2 bases, and 4 bases lay outside the gene matches.

The rearrangement joins TRBV19 to TRBJ1-4; D might be TRBD1 (5 bases). V shed 3 bases and J shed 6 bases, with 26 bases lying between them. This CDR3 has 19 amino acids. Germline CDR1 reads LNHDA; CDR2 reads SQIVND (reference sequence). This CDR3 reads CASSIVGEGEDYLDEKLFF. For the CDR3, the DNA is TGTGCCAGTAGTATCGTTGGGGAAGGGGAAGATTATTTGGATGAAAAACTGTTTTTT. Full variable domain (remainder filled in from reference TRBV19 and TRBJ1-4): DGGITQSPKYLFRKEGQNVTLSCEQNLNHDAMYWYRQDPGQGLRLIYYSQIVNDFQKGDIAEGYSVSREKKESFPLTVTSAQKNPTAFYLCASSIVGEGEDYLDEKLFFGSGTQLSVL.

The chain couples TRBV11-2 to TRBJ2-1, with a possible D match to TRBD2 (6 bases). V lost 0 bases to trimming and J lost 1 base, with 13 bases between them. This CDR3 has 17 residues. In germline, CDR1 is SGHAT, CDR2 FQNNGV. The CDR3 sequence is CASSLDLLAVSYNEQFF. The CDR3 region has the DNA TGTGCCAGCAGCTTAGACCTCTTAGCGGTATCCTACAATGAGCAGTTCTTC.

V gene TRBV6-1 combines with J gene TRBJ1-1; D might be TRBD1 (6 bases). V was cut by 8 bases and J by 6 bases, with 19 bases left in between. The CDR3 is made up of 14 amino acids. Germline CDR1 and CDR2: MNHNS and SASEGT. In DNA form, the CDR3 reads TGTGCCAGCTGGGGGCCAGTCCGGGTCGCTGAAGCTTTCTTT. Translating gives CASWGPVRVAEAFF.

This chain links TRBV9 with TRBJ2-1, with 12 bases aligning to TRBD2. CDR1 is SGDLS and CDR2 is YYNGEE in the germline V gene. The CDR3 covers 15 residues. Trimming at V came to 3 bases and at J to 8 bases, leaving 6 bases not matched to a gene. The CDR3 DNA sequence: TGTGCCAGCAGCGGAAGGACTAGCGGGGCGGATGAGCAGTTCTTC. Its protein product is CASSGRTSGADEQFF.

V is TRBV6-5 and J is TRBJ1-4; the D gene is possibly TRBD1 (6 bases). The germline CDR1 and CDR2 sequences are MNHEY and SVGAGI. There are 14 residues in the CDR3. V was trimmed by 2 bases and J by 4 bases, leaving 8 bases between them. The CDR3 is CASSYAGDNEKLFF. DNA of the CDR3: TGTGCCAGCAGTTACGCAGGGGATAATGAAAAACTGTTTTTT.

The chain employs TRBV5-6 and TRBJ2-7; the D is unclear. Germline CDR1 reads SGHDT; CDR2 reads YYEEEE. The CDR3 length is 13 residues. Trimming took off 0 bases at V and 3 bases at J, with 7 bases between the two ends. CDR3 residues: CASSLGRYYEQYF. DNA for the CDR3: TGTGCCAGCAGCTTGGGGCGGTACTACGAGCAGTACTTC.

This rearrangement joins TRBV15 to TRBJ2-1; TRBD2 agrees at 11 bases. This CDR3 spans 20 amino acids. Trimming removed 0 bases from V and 1 base from J; junction bases left unmatched: 11. The germline gives CDR1 LNHNV, CDR2 YYDKDF (reference sequence). CDR3 DNA sequence: TGTGCCACCAGCAGAGATAAGGTTAGCGGGAGGGCCTTTTCCTACAATGAGCAGTTCTTC. Amino acids: CATSRDKVSGRAFSYNEQFF. The full variable domain, completed using reference TRBV15 and TRBJ2-1, is DAMVIQNPRYQVTQFGKPVTLSCSQTLNHNVMYWYQQKSSQAPKLLFHYYDKDFNNEADTPDNFQSRRPNTSFCFLDIRSPGLGDTAMYLCATSRDKVSGRAFSYNEQFFGPGTRLTVL.